This TCR beta chain was captured by sequencing in a study of CD8 T cells in Susac syndrome. The authors reverse transcribed about 0.5 to 1 ug RNA with random hexamers. TCR beta CDR3 was amplified by immunoSEQ covering 54 Vbeta and 13 Jbeta. TCRdb processed the immunoSEQ multiplex PCR reads anew with MiXCR; each CDR3 protein has one entry. The sample includes under 300,000 distinct CDR3 sequences, 96% seen only once; the top ten take approximately 0.094%. The CDR3 is 15 amino acids. Between the trimmed V and J ends, which lost 6 bases and 3 bases, there was a span of 17 bases. Study findings and constraints: The CD4+ T cell repertoires from Susac syndrome exhibited no clonal expansion.

For this clonotype: Its target is unknown.

The sequence was collected from a human donor with Susac syndrome. V gene TRBV12-3 or TRBV12-4 combines with J gene TRBJ2-5; no reliable D call. Sequenced input: CD4+ T cells from PBMCs. The CDR3 reads CASSPPSGGEETQYF. The CDR3 region has the DNA TGTGCCAGCAGCCCCCCCTCGGGTGGCGAAGAGACCCAGTACTTC.